This TCR beta chain derives from a study of tissue T cells after allogeneic stem cell transplantation. Overall study results and limits: The patient cohort was small and clinically heterogeneous, with limited sampling depth. Alloreactivity or antigen specificity of tissue TCRs was not determined; some clones might be host cells. In patients and mice, blood and spleen missed much of tissue repertoire.

A note on this clone: Its antigen is not identified. Genes here carry mouse names.

Generated by immunoSEQ multiplex PCR, the TCRdb table keeps only in-frame clones and is missing some. The sample yields 7,000 or so clones, approximately 64% seen once. The TCR was taken from a female BALB/c mouse in good health. For this strain, the MHC haplotype corresponds to H2-d. The sequenced sample was blood.

CDR3 DNA, as far as it was read: TGTGCCAGCAGTGTCCCGGGACAGGGGCCCGGGCAGCTCTAC. This codes for CASSVPGQGPGQLY. The CDR3 in full is CASSVPGQGPGQLYF. The J gene is TRBJ2-2, the V gene TRBV13-1, with 10 nucleotides matching TRBD1. The CDR3 end is not reached by the read, which stops 1 residue before it; the germline J gene fills it in. CDR1 is NSHNY and CDR2 is SYGAGN in the germline V gene. The length of the CDR3 is 15 residues. V shed 3 bases and J 6 bases; nucleotides not matched to a gene: 5.